These T cell receptor beta chains were read from a single sample in a study of control samples from healthy donors and cancer patients. Only in-frame clones appear in the TCRdb table, and some are missing; sequencing was by immunoSEQ multiplex PCR. Among 100,000 to 150,000 clones listed, about 90% were seen once. The sequenced sample was blood. These receptors all come from a woman between 45 and 60 years old in good health. Each CDR3 is given with its conserved first and last residue. A D gene is named only where the DNA matches it firmly. Size values are once, few and many counts, or a class for expanded clones, and some rows have none.

j_call	d_call	clone_size	v_call	cdr3_nt	cdr3_aa
TRBJ1-2	TRBD1	.	TRBV7-6	TGTGCCAGCAGCCCGGGACAGGGTAAAGGCTACACCTTC	CASSPGQGKGYTF
TRBJ1-5	.	.	TRBV7-9	TGTGCCAGCAGCATCGGGACAAGATCAAATCAGCCCCAGCATTTT	CASSIGTRSNQPQHF
TRBJ1-2	.	.	TRBV6-5	TGTGCCAGCAGCAGTACAGGGATCTATGGCTACACCTTC	CASSSTGIYGYTF
TRBJ1-3	.	.	TRBV9	TGTGCCAGCAGCGTACATGGGGACCCCTCTGGAAACACCATATATTTT	CASSVHGDPSGNTIYF
TRBJ2-6	.	.	TRBV5-1	TGCGCCAGCATGGCCGGCAGGACCAACTCTGGGGCCAACGTCCTGACTTTC	CASMAGRTNSGANVLTF
TRBJ1-6	.	once	TRBV7-6	TGTGCCAGCAGCTTGGTCCCAGGGGCCAGCTCCTATAATTCACCCCTCCACTTT	CASSLVPGASSYNSPLHF
TRBJ2-7	TRBD2	.	TRBV5-1	TGCGCCAGCAGCTGGACTAGCGGGAGGGGCCTCGAGCAGTACTTC	CASSWTSGRGLEQYF
TRBJ2-7	TRBD1	.	TRBV4-1	TGCGCCAGCAGCCAAGTAGGACAGGGCTACGAGCAGTACTTC	CASSQVGQGYEQYF
TRBJ2-2	TRBD2	once	TRBV2	TGTGCCAGCAGTGGCACTAGCGGCCCGGGGGCCGGGGAGCTGTTTTTT	CASSGTSGPGAGELFF
TRBJ1-3	.	.	TRBV27	TGTGCCAGCAGGGGGGGAGATGGAAACACCATATATTTT	CASRGGDGNTIYF
TRBJ1-1	.	.	TRBV4-1	TGCGCCAGCAGCCAAGAATGGACAGTGAACACTGAAGCTTTCTTT	CASSQEWTVNTEAFF
TRBJ1-1	.	.	TRBV19	TGTGCCAGTAGTAGTCGGGCGCGTGGAACTGAAGCTTTCTTT	CASSSRARGTEAFF
TRBJ1-2	.	.	TRBV12-3/TRBV12-4	TGTGCCAGCAGTTTAGGGGGGGCGCTGGGCTACACCTTC	CASSLGGALGYTF
TRBJ2-5	TRBD1	.	TRBV6-6	TGTGCCAGCAACGACGGGGACAGGGTGGGATCGGAGACCCAGTACTTC	CASNDGDRVGSETQYF
TRBJ1-1	.	.	TRBV19	TGTGCCAGTAGCAATCAGGGACCCACTGAAGCTTTCTTT	CASSNQGPTEAFF
TRBJ1-2	.	.	TRBV9	TGTGCCAGCAGCGTAGGATCCTCTTATGGCTACACCTTC	CASSVGSSYGYTF
TRBJ2-1	.	.	TRBV5-1	TGCGCCAGCAGCTTGTTTTCGGGCTCTGAGCAGTTCTTC	CASSLFSGSEQFF
TRBJ1-2	.	.	TRBV19	TGTGCCAGTAGAGGGCTGGACCTAAGAGACTATGGCTACACCTTC	CASRGLDLRDYGYTF
TRBJ1-5	.	.	TRBV15	TGTGCCACCAGCAGAGACAAGGGAGGGGGCAATCAGCCCCAGCATTTT	CATSRDKGGGNQPQHF
TRBJ2-5	TRBD1	.	TRBV5-4	TGTGCCAGCAGCCCCGGGACAGGGGGCGAAGAGACCCAGTACTTC	CASSPGTGGEETQYF
TRBJ1-5	TRBD1	.	TRBV6-5	TGTGCCAGCAGGACAACACAGGGGGATCAGCCCCAGCATTTT	CASRTTQGDQPQHF
TRBJ1-1	TRBD1	few	TRBV19	TGTGCCAGTAGTAGCTTTCAGGGGGCGCGGGATGAAGCTTTCTTT	CASSSFQGARDEAFF